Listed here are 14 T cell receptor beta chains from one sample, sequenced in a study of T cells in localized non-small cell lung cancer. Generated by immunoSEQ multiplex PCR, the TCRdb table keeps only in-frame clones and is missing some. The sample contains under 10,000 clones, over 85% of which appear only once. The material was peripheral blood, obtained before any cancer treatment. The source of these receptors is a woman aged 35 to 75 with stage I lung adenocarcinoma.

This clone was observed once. The CDR3 protein is CASSLGEGGTEAFF. The CDR3 nucleotides read TGTGCCAGCTCACTAGGGGAAGGGGGGACTGAAGCTTTCTTT. V usage is TRBV18 and J usage is TRBJ1-1; D is perhaps TRBD1 (6 bases). V was trimmed by 4 bases and J by 5 bases, leaving 14 bases between them. The CDR3 sequence is 14 residues long. From germline, CDR1 is KGHSH and CDR2 LQKENI.

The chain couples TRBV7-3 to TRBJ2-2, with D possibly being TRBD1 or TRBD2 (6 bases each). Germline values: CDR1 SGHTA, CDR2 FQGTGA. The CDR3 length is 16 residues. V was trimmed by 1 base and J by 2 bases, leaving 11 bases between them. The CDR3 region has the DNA TGTGCCAGCAGCTTAATGGGGGGCGCTAACACCGGGGAGCTGTTTTTT. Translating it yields CASSLMGGANTGELFF.

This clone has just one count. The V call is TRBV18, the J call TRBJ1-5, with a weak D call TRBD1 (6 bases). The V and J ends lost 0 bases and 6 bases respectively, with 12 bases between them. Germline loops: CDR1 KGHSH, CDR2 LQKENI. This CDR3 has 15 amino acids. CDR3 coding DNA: TGTGCCAGCTCACCACCAGGGGGTGAGGGTCAGCCCCAGCATTTT. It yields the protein CASSPPGGEGQPQHF.

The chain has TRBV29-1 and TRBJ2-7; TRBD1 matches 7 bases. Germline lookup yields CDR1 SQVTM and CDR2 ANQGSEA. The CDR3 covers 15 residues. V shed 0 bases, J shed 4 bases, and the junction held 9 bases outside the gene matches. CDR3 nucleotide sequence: TGCAGCGTTGAAGATCGACAGGGTCGTAAGTACGAGCAGTACTTC. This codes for CSVEDRQGRKYEQYF.

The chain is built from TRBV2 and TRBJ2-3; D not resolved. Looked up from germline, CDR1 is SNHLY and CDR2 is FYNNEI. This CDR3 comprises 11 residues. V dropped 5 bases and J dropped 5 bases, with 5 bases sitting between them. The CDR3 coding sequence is TGTGCCAGCAGTTGGTTAGATACGCAGTATTTT. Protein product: CASSWLDTQYF.

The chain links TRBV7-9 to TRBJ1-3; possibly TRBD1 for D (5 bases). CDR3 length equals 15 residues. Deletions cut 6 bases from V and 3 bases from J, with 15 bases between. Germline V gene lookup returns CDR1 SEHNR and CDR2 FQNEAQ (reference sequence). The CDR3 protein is CASRVAGNGGNTIYF. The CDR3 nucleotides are TGTGCCAGCAGGGTGGCAGGGAACGGTGGAAACACCATATATTTT.

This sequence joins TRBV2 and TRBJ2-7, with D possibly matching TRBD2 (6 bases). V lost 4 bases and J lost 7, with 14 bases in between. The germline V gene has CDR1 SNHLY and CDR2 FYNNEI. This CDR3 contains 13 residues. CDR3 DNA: TGTGCCAGCAGTGTAGGGACTTCGAGGGAGCAGTACTTC. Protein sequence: CASSVGTSREQYF. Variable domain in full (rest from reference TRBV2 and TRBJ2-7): EPEVTQTPSHQVTQMGQEVILRCVPISNHLYFYWYRQILGQKVEFLVSFYNNEISEKSEIFDDQFSVERPDGSNFTLKIRSTKLEDSAMYFCASSVGTSREQYFGPGTRLTVT.

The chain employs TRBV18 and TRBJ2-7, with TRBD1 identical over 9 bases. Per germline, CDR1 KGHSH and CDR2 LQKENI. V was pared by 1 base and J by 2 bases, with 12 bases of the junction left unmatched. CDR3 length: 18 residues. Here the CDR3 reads CASSPRSWTGDFTYEQYF. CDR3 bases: TGTGCCAGCTCACCACGATCTTGGACAGGGGATTTTACCTACGAGCAGTACTTC. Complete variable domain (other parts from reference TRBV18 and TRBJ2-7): NAGVMQNPRHLVRRRGQEARLRCSPMKGHSHVYWYRQLPEEGLKFMVYLQKENIIDESGMPKERFSAEFPKEGPSILRIQQVVRGDSAAYFCASSPRSWTGDFTYEQYFGPGTRLTVT.

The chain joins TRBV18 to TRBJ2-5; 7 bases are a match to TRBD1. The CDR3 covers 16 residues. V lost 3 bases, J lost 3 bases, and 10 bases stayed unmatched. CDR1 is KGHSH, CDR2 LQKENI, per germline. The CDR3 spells CASSPPGQTTKETQYF. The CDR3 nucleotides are TGTGCCAGCTCACCTCCGGGACAGACCACGAAAGAGACCCAGTACTTC.

The CDR3 coding sequence is TGTGCCAGCAGTGCAAGACAAACTGGACAAAGTCGGGCCAACGTCCTGACTTTC. Amino acids: CASSARQTGQSRANVLTF. The chain couples TRBV25-1 to TRBJ2-6, with D possibly TRBD1 on 5 matching bases. Per the germline V gene, CDR1 is MGHDK and CDR2 is SYGVNS. V lost 4 bases and J 5 bases, leaving 21 bases between the germline ends. The CDR3 contains 18 residues.

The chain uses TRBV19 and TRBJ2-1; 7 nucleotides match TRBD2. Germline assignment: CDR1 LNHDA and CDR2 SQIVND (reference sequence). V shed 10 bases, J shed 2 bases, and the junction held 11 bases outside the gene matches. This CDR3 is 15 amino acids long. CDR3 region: CATSKRGDAYNEQFF. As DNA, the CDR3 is TGTGCCACTTCTAAGCGGGGAGATGCCTACAATGAGCAGTTCTTC.

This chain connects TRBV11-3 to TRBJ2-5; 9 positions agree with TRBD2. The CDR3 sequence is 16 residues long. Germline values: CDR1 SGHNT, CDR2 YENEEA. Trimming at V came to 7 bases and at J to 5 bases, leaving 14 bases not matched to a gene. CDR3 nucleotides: TGTGCCAGCACCCAAGTAGGCGGGAGGGCCGGGGAGACCCAGTACTTC. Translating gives CASTQVGGRAGETQYF.

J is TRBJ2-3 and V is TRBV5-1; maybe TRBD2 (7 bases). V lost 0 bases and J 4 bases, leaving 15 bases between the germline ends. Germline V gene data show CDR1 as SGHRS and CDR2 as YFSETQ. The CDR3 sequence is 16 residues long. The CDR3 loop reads CASSLAGGGSPDTQYF. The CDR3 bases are TGCGCCAGCAGCTTGGCGGGGGGCGGGAGCCCAGATACGCAGTATTTT.

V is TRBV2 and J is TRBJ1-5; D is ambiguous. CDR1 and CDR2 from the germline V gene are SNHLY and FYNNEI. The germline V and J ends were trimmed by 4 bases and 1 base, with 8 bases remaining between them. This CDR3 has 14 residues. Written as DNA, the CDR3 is TGTGCCAGCAGTGGGGGTGCAAGCAATCAGCCCCAGCATTTT. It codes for CASSGGASNQPQHF. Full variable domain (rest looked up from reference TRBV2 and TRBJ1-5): EPEVTQTPSHQVTQMGQEVILRCVPISNHLYFYWYRQILGQKVEFLVSFYNNEISEKSEIFDDQFSVERPDGSNFTLKIRSTKLEDSAMYFCASSGGASNQPQHFGDGTRLSIL.